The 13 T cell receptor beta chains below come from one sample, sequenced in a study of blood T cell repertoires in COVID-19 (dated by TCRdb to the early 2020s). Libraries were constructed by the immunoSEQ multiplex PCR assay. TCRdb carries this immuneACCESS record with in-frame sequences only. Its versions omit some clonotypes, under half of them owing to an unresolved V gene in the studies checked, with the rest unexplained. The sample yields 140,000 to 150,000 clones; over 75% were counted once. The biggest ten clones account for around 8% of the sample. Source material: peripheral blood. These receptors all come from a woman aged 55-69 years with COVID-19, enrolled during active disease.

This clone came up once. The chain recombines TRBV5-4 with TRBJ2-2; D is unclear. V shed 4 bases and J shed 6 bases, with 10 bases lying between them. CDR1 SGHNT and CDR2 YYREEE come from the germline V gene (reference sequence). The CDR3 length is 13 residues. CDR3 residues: CASSPPEAGELFF. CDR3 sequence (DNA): TGTGCCAGCAGCCCTCCAGAAGCCGGGGAGCTGTTTTTT.

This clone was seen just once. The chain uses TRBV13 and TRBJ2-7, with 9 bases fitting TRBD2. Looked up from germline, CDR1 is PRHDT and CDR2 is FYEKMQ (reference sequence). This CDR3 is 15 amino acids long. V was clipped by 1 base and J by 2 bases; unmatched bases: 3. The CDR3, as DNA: TGTGCCAGCAGCTTAGTTGGCGGGGGGGCCTACGAGCAGTACTTC. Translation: CASSLVGGGAYEQYF.

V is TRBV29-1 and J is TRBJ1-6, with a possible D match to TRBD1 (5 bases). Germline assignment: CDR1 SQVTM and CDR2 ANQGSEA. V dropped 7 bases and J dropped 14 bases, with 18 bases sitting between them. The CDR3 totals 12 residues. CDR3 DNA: TGCAGCGCCCTGGGCGATTCAGGGACCCTCCACTTT. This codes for CSALGDSGTLHF.

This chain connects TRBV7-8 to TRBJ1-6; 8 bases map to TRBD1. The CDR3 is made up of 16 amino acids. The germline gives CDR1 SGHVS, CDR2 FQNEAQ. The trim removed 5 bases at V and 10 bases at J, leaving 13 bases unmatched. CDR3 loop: CASSPLSPGQDSPLHF. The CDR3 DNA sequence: TGTGCCAGCAGCCCTCTCTCCCCGGGACAGGACTCACCCCTCCACTTT.

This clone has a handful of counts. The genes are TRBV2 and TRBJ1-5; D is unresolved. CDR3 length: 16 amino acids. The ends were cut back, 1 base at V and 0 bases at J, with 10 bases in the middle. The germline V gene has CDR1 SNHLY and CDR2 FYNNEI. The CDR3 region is CASSEGGLYSNQPQHF. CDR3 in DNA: TGTGCCAGCAGTGAAGGAGGACTGTATAGCAATCAGCCCCAGCATTTT.

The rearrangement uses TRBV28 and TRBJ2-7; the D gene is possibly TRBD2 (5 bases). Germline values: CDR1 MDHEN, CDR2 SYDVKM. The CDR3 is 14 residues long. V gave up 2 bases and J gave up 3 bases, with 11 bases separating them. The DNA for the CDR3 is TGTGCCAGCAGTTTAACCCTAGCAGACTACGAGCAGTACTTC. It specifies CASSLTLADYEQYF.

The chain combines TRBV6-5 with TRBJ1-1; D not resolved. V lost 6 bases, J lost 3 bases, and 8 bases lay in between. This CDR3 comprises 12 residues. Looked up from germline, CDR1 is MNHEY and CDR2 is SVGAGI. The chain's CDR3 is CASRTEDTEAFF. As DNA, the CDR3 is TGTGCCAGCAGGACGGAGGACACTGAAGCTTTCTTT.

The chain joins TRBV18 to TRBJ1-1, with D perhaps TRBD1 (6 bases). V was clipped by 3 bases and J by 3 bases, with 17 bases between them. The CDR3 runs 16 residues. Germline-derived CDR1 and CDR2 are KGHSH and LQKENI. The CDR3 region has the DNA TGTGCCAGCTCACCCATGGGGACACCGGTAGACACTGAAGCTTTCTTT. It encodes CASSPMGTPVDTEAFF. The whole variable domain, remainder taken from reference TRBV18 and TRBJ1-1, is NAGVMQNPRHLVRRRGQEARLRCSPMKGHSHVYWYRQLPEEGLKFMVYLQKENIIDESGMPKERFSAEFPKEGPSILRIQQVVRGDSAAYFCASSPMGTPVDTEAFFGQGTRLTVV.

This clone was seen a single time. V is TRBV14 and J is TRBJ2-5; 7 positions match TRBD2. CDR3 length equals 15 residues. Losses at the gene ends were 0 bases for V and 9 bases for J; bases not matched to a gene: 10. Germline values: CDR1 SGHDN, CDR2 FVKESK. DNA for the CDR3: TGTGCCAGCAGCCAAGAAGCGGGGCCAACATTCGCCCAGTACTTC. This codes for CASSQEAGPTFAQYF.

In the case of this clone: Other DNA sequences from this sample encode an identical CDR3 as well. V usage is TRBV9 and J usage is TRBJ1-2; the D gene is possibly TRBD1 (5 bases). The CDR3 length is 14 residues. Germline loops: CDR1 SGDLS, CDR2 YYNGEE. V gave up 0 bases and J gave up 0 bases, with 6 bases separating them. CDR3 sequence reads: CASSVATANYGYTF. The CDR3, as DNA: TGTGCCAGCAGCGTAGCGACAGCTAACTATGGCTACACCTTC.

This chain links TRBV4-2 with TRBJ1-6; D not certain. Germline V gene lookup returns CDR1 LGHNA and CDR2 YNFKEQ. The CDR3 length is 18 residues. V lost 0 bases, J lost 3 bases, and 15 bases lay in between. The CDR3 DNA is TGTGCCAGCAGCCAAGATACCGGGCCAGGAGGCTATAATTCACCCCTCCACTTT. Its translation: CASSQDTGPGGYNSPLHF.

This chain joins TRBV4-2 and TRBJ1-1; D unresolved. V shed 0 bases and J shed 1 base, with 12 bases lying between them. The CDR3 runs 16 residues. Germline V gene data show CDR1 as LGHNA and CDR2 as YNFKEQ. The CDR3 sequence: CASSQDTARQNTEAFF. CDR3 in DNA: TGTGCCAGCAGCCAAGACACAGCTCGACAGAACACTGAAGCTTTCTTT.

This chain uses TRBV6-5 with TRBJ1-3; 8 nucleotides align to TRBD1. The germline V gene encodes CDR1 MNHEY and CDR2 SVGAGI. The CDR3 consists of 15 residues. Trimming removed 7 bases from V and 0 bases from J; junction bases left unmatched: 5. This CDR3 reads CASKQGAASGNTIYF. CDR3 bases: TGTGCCAGCAAGCAGGGGGCGGCCTCTGGAAACACCATATATTTT.